One and the same sample provided the 14 T cell receptor beta chains below, sequenced in a study of cytomegalovirus exposure and HLA in healthy donors. Amplification used 60 Vbeta primers and 13 Jbeta primers. Clones were sequenced by immunoSEQ multiplex PCR, and TCRdb holds only the in-frame ones, with some missing. The listing records about 31,000 clones. Source material: PBMCs. The receptors originated from a female donor in good health and CMV-seronegative.

This CDR3 is CASSQEWIPPRGCEKLFF. For the CDR3, the DNA is TGCGCCAGCAGTCAAGAGTGGATCCCGCCCAGGGGATGCGAAAAACTGTTTTTT. V is TRBV23-1 and J is TRBJ1-4; TRBD1 is a possible D gene (6 bases). TRBV23-1 falls under the ORF class, with uncertain function. This CDR3 comprises 18 residues. The V and J ends lost 2 bases and 8 bases respectively, with 24 bases between them.

This chain uses TRBV19 with TRBJ2-7; TRBD1 matches at 10 bases. There are 14 residues in the CDR3. Looked up from germline, CDR1 is LNHDA and CDR2 is SQIVND (reference sequence). Unmatched junction bases numbered 7, after V lost 7 bases and J lost 4 bases. CDR3 residues: CASTPGQGKYEQYF. CDR3 sequence (DNA): TGTGCCAGTACCCCGGGACAGGGGAAATACGAGCAGTACTTC.

The chain links TRBV7-2 to TRBJ2-5; 11 positions match TRBD2. The germline CDR1 and CDR2 sequences are SGHTA and FQGNSA. This CDR3 contains 16 residues. V was pared by 2 bases and J by 2 bases, with 4 bases of the junction left unmatched. In DNA form, the CDR3 reads TGTGCCAGCAGCTTATTCGGGACTAGCGGACAAGAGACCCAGTACTTC. Residues: CASSLFGTSGQETQYF.

V gene TRBV7-3 combines with J gene TRBJ1-1; weak D call: TRBD1 (6 bases). V lost 7 bases to trimming and J lost 4 bases, with 16 bases between them. Germline CDR1 SGHTA, CDR2 FQGTGA. This CDR3 spans 14 amino acids. The CDR3 DNA reads TGTGCCAGCACCCCCCACAAGGACAGCACTGAAGCTTTCTTT. This encodes CASTPHKDSTEAFF.

The chain combines TRBV7-3 with TRBJ1-2; D remains ambiguous. The CDR3 is 12 residues long. Germline-derived CDR1 and CDR2 are SGHTA and FQGTGA. Trimming stripped 4 bases from V and 5 bases from J, with 8 bases between. This CDR3 reads CASSSDGYGYTF. The CDR3 nucleotides are TGTGCCAGCAGCTCCGACGGGTATGGCTACACCTTC.

V gene TRBV9 combines with J gene TRBJ2-1, with TRBD1 matching over 8 bases. Germline V CDR1 and CDR2: SGDLS, YYNGEE. The length of the CDR3 is 15 residues. Trimming removed 4 bases from V and 0 bases from J; junction bases left unmatched: 3. The CDR3 is CASSKTGGSYNEQFF. The CDR3 DNA reads as TGTGCCAGCAGCAAAACAGGGGGCTCCTACAATGAGCAGTTCTTC.

The V gene is TRBV12-2, the J gene TRBJ2-7; TRBD1, the table's D call, was not compared with the DNA. TRBV12-2 is termed a pseudogene. The CDR3 runs to 15 residues. The CDR3 sequence: CASRPSRDRVHEQYF. DNA for the CDR3: TGTGCAAGTCGCCCCTCCCGGGACAGGGTCCACGAGCAGTACTTC.

The rearrangement uses TRBV6-1 and TRBJ1-1; no firm D call. The CDR3 is made up of 15 amino acids. V lost 4 bases to trimming and J lost 2 bases, with 14 bases between them. CDR1 is MNHNS and CDR2 is SASEGT in the germline V gene. The CDR3 DNA reads TGTGCCAGCAGTGTACTGCTACGAGGAAACACTGAAGCTTTCTTT. Its protein is CASSVLLRGNTEAFF.

The rearrangement joins TRBV18 to TRBJ2-7, with 10 bases fitting TRBD2. CDR1 is KGHSH, CDR2 LQKENI, per germline. This CDR3 is 15 amino acids long. The V segment lost 6 bases and the J segment 3 bases; nucleotides outside the gene matches: 8. The CDR3 nucleotides read TGTGCCAGCTCCCCCCCTTTAGCGGGGGGCTACGAGCAGTACTTC. It specifies CASSPPLAGGYEQYF.

V and J are TRBV9 and TRBJ1-2; TRBD1 matches at 9 bases. CDR3 size: 14 residues. V gave up 5 bases and J gave up 4 bases; unmatched junction bases: 6. CDR1 and CDR2 (germline): SGDLS, YYNGEE. CDR3 in DNA: TGTGCCAGCAGAGGGGGACAGGGTGGCTATGGCTACACCTTC. Translating gives CASRGGQGGYGYTF.

For this clone: The germline gene is not matched at one end of the junction; a read error may be the cause. Other nucleotide sequences from this sample produce the same CDR3. V usage is TRBV6-1 and J usage is TRBJ2-3, with 9 bases matching TRBD1. This CDR3 region has 15 residues. Germline CDR1 is MNHNS and CDR2 is SASEGT. CDR3 in amino acids: CASSSGTGHTDTQYF. The CDR3 DNA reads TGCGCCAGCAGTTCCGGGACAGGGCACACAGATACGCAGTATTTT.

The CDR3: CASRRQSNQPQHF. DNA of the CDR3: TGTGCCAGCAGACGACAGAGCAATCAGCCCCAGCATTTT. This chain uses TRBV6-5 with TRBJ1-5; maybe TRBD1 (5 bases). The germline V gene has CDR1 MNHEY and CDR2 SVGAGI. The CDR3 extends over 13 amino acids. Between the trimmed V and J ends, which lost 6 bases and 1 base, there was a span of 7 bases.

The rearrangement uses TRBV7-9 and TRBJ1-2; 8 bases are a match to TRBD1. The V and J ends lost 5 bases and 7 bases, in that order; junction bases with no gene match: 12. This CDR3 has 15 residues. The germline V gene encodes CDR1 SEHNR and CDR2 FQNEAQ (reference sequence). The CDR3 loop is CASSEDRVPIGGYTF. The CDR3 DNA reads TGTGCCAGCAGCGAGGACAGGGTCCCTATCGGTGGCTACACCTTC.

This chain joins TRBV5-1 and TRBJ2-7; possible D gene TRBD1, 6 bases. V lost 0 bases to trimming and J lost 3 bases, with 10 bases between them. The CDR3 is made up of 14 amino acids. Germline CDR1 reads SGHRS; CDR2 reads YFSETQ. This CDR3 is CASSLEGGNYEQYF. DNA of the CDR3: TGCGCCAGCAGCTTGGAAGGGGGTAACTACGAGCAGTACTTC.